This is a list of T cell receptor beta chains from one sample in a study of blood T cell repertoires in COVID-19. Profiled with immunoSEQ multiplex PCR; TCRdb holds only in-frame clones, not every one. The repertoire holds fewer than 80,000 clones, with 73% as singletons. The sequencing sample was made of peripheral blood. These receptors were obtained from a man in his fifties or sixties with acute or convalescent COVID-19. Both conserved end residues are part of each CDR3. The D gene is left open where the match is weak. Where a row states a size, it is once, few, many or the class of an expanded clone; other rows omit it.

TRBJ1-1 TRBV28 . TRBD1 CASSAPGQGTEAFF TGTGCCAGCAGTGCACCCGGACAGGGGACTGAAGCTTTCTTT
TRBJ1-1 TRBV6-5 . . CASSQYEAEAFF TGTGCCAGCAGTCAATACGAGGCAGAAGCTTTCTTT
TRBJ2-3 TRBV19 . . CASSISRGMDTQYF TGTGCCAGTAGTATTTCGAGAGGGATGGATACGCAGTATTTT
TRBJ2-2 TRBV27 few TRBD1 CASSSRGRELFF TGTGCCAGCAGTTCCAGGGGGAGGGAGCTGTTTTTT
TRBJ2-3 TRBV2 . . CASSPSGDTDTQYF TGTGCCAGCAGCCCTTCGGGAGACACAGATACGCAGTATTTT
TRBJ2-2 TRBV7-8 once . CASSLGAPVTGELFF TGTGCCAGCAGCTTAGGGGCGCCGGTCACCGGGGAGCTGTTTTTT
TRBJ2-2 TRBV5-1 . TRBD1 CASSVQGADTGELFF TGCGCCAGCAGCGTACAGGGGGCGGACACCGGGGAGCTGTTTTTT
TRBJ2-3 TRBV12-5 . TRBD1 CASGLGTGYRTDTQYF TGTGCTAGTGGTTTGGGGACAGGGTATCGGACAGATACGCAGTATTTT
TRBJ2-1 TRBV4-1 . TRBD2 CASSQEGASGKGSYNEQFF TGCGCCAGCAGCCAGGAGGGGGCTAGCGGGAAAGGATCCTACAATGAGCAGTTCTTC
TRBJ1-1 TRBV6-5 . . CATLLGRTGGTEAFF TGTGCCACCTTACTCGGGAGAACAGGAGGCACTGAAGCTTTCTTT
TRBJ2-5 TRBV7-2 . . CASSPTRGVETQYF TGTGCCAGCAGCCCTACGCGGGGAGTAGAGACCCAGTACTTC
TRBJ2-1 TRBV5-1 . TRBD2 CASKSTASGAYNEQFF TGCGCCAGCAAATCTACGGCTAGCGGGGCCTACAATGAGCAGTTCTTC
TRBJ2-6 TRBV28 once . CASSFRSSGANVLTF TGTGCCAGCAGTTTCCGGTCCTCTGGGGCCAACGTCCTGACTTTC
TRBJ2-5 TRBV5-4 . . CASSSRLDQETQYF TGTGCCAGCAGCTCCAGACTAGACCAAGAGACCCAGTACTTC
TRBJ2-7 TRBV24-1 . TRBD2 CATSDPTSGEQYF TGTGCCACCAGTGACCCTACTAGCGGCGAGCAGTACTTC
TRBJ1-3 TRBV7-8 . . CASSPVGDGNTIYF TGTGCCAGCAGCCCTGTGGGCGACGGAAACACCATATATTTT
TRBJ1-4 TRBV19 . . CASSMRGGKLFF TGTGCCAGTAGTATGAGGGGAGGAAAACTGTTTTTT
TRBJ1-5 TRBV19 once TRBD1 CASSQGAREPQHF TGTGCCAGTAGCCAGGGGGCTAGGGAGCCCCAGCATTTT
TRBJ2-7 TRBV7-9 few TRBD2 CASSPPGLEIYEQYF TGTGCCAGCAGCCCGCCGGGACTAGAAATCTACGAGCAGTACTTC
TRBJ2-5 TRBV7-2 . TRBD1 CASSDGVQGPGETQYF TGTGCCAGCAGCGACGGGGTACAGGGGCCGGGGGAGACCCAGTACTTC
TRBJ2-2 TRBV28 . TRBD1 CASIRTGGLGELFF TGTGCCAGCATCAGGACAGGGGGGCTCGGGGAGCTGTTTTTT
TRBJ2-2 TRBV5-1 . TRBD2 CASSLDLAGGMNTGELFF TGCGCCAGCAGCTTGGACCTAGCGGGAGGGATGAACACCGGGGAGCTGTTTTTT
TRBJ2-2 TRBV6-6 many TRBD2 CASSKGLVTGELFF TGTGCCAGCAGTAAGGGACTAGTTACCGGGGAGCTGTTTTTT
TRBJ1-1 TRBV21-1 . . CASPKGPEAFF TGTGCCAGCCCTAAGGGGCCCGAAGCTTTCTTT
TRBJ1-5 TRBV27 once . CASSPYSNQPQHF TGTGCCAGCAGTCCCTATAGCAATCAGCCCCAGCATTTT
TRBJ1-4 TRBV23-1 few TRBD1 CASSQSLLSVRQGLNEKLFF TGCGCCAGCAGTCAATCGCTCTTATCGGTAAGACAGGGTCTTAATGAAAAACTGTTTTTT
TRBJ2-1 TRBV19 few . CASSIAAGTVAYNEQFF TGTGCCAGTAGTATAGCGGCGGGGACAGTGGCTTACAATGAGCAGTTCTTC
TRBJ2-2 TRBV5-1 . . CASSLGLIGVTGELFF TGCGCCAGCAGCTTGGGGTTAATAGGAGTCACCGGGGAGCTGTTTTTT
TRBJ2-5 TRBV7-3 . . CASSLDRNQETQYF TGTGCCAGCAGCTTAGACAGGAACCAAGAGACCCAGTACTTC
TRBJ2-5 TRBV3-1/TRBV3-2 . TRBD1 CASSQGQGDETQYF TGTGCCAGCAGCCAAGGACAGGGTGACGAGACCCAGTACTTC
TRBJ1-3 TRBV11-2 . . CASSLEGSSGNTIYF TGTGCCAGCAGCTTAGAAGGGAGCTCTGGAAACACCATATATTTT
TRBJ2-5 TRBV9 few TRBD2 CASSVGAGGSQETQYF TGTGCCAGCAGCGTAGGAGCGGGAGGGTCGCAAGAGACCCAGTACTTC